The 20 T cell receptor beta chains reported below all come from one sample, sequenced in a study of blood T cell repertoires in COVID-19. The protocol was immunoSEQ multiplex PCR, while the TCRdb copy is restricted to in-frame clones and leaves out a portion. The table has roughly 97,000 clones, less than 85% seen once; the top ten hold 6% to 8.5%. Material: peripheral blood. The receptor set was obtained from a man aged 65-85 years with acute or convalescent COVID-19.

This clone was seen more than once but under ten times. Here the CDR3 reads CASSFGGASPLHF. CDR3 coding DNA: TGTGCCAGCAGCTTTGGGGGGGCCTCACCCCTCCACTTT. The chain combines TRBV5-6 with TRBJ1-6; D possibly corresponds to TRBD1 (6 bases). This CDR3 region has 13 residues. V shed 2 bases and J shed 10 bases, with 10 bases lying between them. Germline V CDR1 and CDR2: SGHDT, YYEEEE.

The chain employs TRBV14 and TRBJ1-3; a possible D gene is TRBD1 (5 bases). The CDR3 runs 17 residues. Trimming cost V 0 bases and J 5 bases, with 17 bases left between them. Germline assignment: CDR1 SGHDN and CDR2 FVKESK. The CDR3 is CASSQDWEGLRRNTIYF. DNA of the CDR3: TGTGCCAGCAGCCAAGATTGGGAGGGGTTGAGGCGAAACACCATATATTTT.

The chain recombines TRBV6-2 or TRBV6-3 with TRBJ2-7; 7 bases are shared with TRBD1. This CDR3 contains 13 residues. V shed 6 bases and J 2 bases; nucleotides not matched to a gene: 4. Germline CDR1 reads MNHEY; CDR2 reads SVGEGT. The CDR3 coding sequence is TGTGCCAGCAGCGACAGGGATCCCTACGAGCAGTACTTC. Protein: CASSDRDPYEQYF.

Many counts were recorded for this clone. The chain has TRBV5-6 and TRBJ1-4; D ambiguous. Germline-derived CDR1 and CDR2 are SGHDT and YYEEEE. The V and J ends lost 3 bases and 0 bases respectively, with 9 bases between them. There are 15 residues in the CDR3. The DNA of the CDR3 is TGTGCCAGCAGCTCGACCGGGACAACTAATGAAAAACTGTTTTTT. Protein sequence: CASSSTGTTNEKLFF.

The chain uses TRBV5-1 and TRBJ2-3, with 9 bases that match TRBD1. Germline V gene data show CDR1 as SGHRS and CDR2 as YFSETQ. The V gene end was trimmed by 0 bases and the J gene end by 2 bases; junction bases not matched to a gene: 7. The CDR3 loop spans 17 amino acids. The CDR3 is CASSLGHRGRDTDTQYF. CDR3 nucleotides: TGCGCCAGCAGCTTGGGGCACAGGGGGCGAGACACAGATACGCAGTATTTT.

This clone was detected once. The chain uses TRBV7-6 and TRBJ1-4; a possible D gene is TRBD1 (5 bases). The CDR3 covers 16 residues. Looked up from germline, CDR1 is SGHVS and CDR2 is FNYEAQ. Trimming removed 0 bases at V and 7 bases at J, with 15 bases between. The CDR3 protein is CASSLAPRGLGEKLFF. CDR3 in DNA: TGTGCCAGCAGCTTAGCGCCTAGGGGACTCGGTGAAAAACTGTTTTTT.

The J gene is TRBJ1-4, the V gene TRBV6-5; D uncertain. The length of the CDR3 is 13 residues. V was shortened by 8 bases and J by 2 bases, with 9 bases between the two germline ends. Germline CDR1 and CDR2: MNHEY and SVGAGI. This chain's CDR3 is CASSRGTNEKLFF. For the CDR3, the DNA is TGTGCCAGCTCCCGCGGGACTAATGAAAAACTGTTTTTT.

V and J are TRBV9 and TRBJ1-2, with D maybe TRBD1 (6 bases). From germline, CDR1 is SGDLS and CDR2 YYNGEE. CDR3 length: 15 residues. Between the trimmed V and J ends, which lost 3 bases and 7 bases, there was a span of 19 bases. This CDR3 is CASSARLGQRPGYTF. In DNA form, the CDR3 reads TGTGCCAGCAGCGCACGGCTCGGACAGCGACCTGGCTACACCTTC.

This clone has only a few counts. The chain joins TRBV5-1 to TRBJ2-7, with no clear D. The germline V and J ends were trimmed by 0 bases and 0 bases, with 7 bases remaining between them. Germline V gene lookup returns CDR1 SGHRS and CDR2 YFSETQ. CDR3 length: 14 residues. The chain's CDR3 is CASSLVTASYEQYF. CDR3 DNA: TGCGCCAGCAGCTTGGTTACAGCCTCCTACGAGCAGTACTTC. The full variable domain, completed using reference TRBV5-1 and TRBJ2-7, is KAGVTQTPRYLIKTRGQQVTLSCSPISGHRSVSWYQQTPGQGLQFLFEYFSETQRNKGNFPGRFSGRQFSNSRSEMNVSTLELGDSALYLCASSLVTASYEQYFGPGTRLTVT.

This clone has at least ten counts. This chain joins TRBV18 and TRBJ1-2, with TRBD1 matching 9 bases. The CDR3 consists of 16 residues. Germline V lookup: CDR1 KGHSH, CDR2 LQKENI. The V segment lost 3 bases and the J segment 0 bases; nucleotides outside the gene matches: 5. CDR3 protein: CASSPDRGPTNYGYTF. CDR3 nucleotide sequence: TGTGCCAGCTCACCGGACAGGGGCCCCACTAACTATGGCTACACCTTC.

The genes are TRBV7-9 and TRBJ2-1, with 10 bases matching TRBD1. In germline, CDR1 is SEHNR, CDR2 FQNEAQ (reference sequence). This CDR3 has 13 amino acids. With V trimmed by 6 bases and J by 9 bases, 5 bases remained unmatched. The chain's CDR3 is CASSSTGGVEQFF. The CDR3 region has the DNA TGTGCCAGCAGTTCGACAGGGGGCGTTGAGCAGTTCTTC. Looking up the rest from reference TRBV7-9 and TRBJ2-1 gives the full variable domain: DTGVSQNPRHKITKRGQNVTFRCDPISEHNRLYWYRQTLGQGPEFLTYFQNEAQLEKSRLLSDRFSAERPKGSFSTLEIQRTEQGDSAMYLCASSSTGGVEQFFGPGTRLTVL.

The chain joins TRBV3-1 (or the pseudogene TRBV3-2) to TRBJ2-1, with TRBD2 matching over 7 bases. The J segment lost 1 base and the V segment lost 0 bases, leaving 6 bases of the junction unmatched. CDR3 length: 17 residues. The V gene's germline CDR1 is LGHDT and CDR2 YNNKEL (reference sequence). CDR3 DNA sequence: TGTGCCAGCAGCCAAGATGGACCAGCGGGATCCTACAATGAGCAGTTCTTC. Translation: CASSQDGPAGSYNEQFF.

The rearrangement uses TRBV28 and TRBJ1-2, with 8 bases that match TRBD1. This CDR3 comprises 15 residues. CDR1 and CDR2 (germline): MDHEN, SYDVKM. With V trimmed by 4 bases and J by 8 bases, 12 bases remained unmatched. CDR3: CASSSQQGASGGYTF. CDR3 in DNA: TGTGCCAGCAGTTCCCAGCAGGGGGCTTCGGGGGGCTACACCTTC.

This clone was seen only a few times. The chain carries TRBV2 and TRBJ1-5; the D is unclear. Trimming removed 3 bases at V and 6 bases at J, with 6 bases between. The CDR3 contains 12 residues. Per germline, CDR1 SNHLY and CDR2 FYNNEI. The CDR3 here is CASSDTGQPQHF. CDR3 DNA sequence: TGTGCCAGCAGTGATACCGGTCAGCCCCAGCATTTT.

The V and J genes are TRBV5-1 and TRBJ2-5, with 14 positions matching TRBD2. CDR3 length: 17 amino acids. Trimming cost V 4 bases and J 1 base; bases outside gene matches: 6. Germline V gives CDR1 SGHRS, CDR2 YFSETQ. The CDR3 DNA sequence: TGCGCCAGCAGCCTAGGGACTAGCGGGGGCCTCCAAGAGACCCAGTACTTC. This sequence encodes CASSLGTSGGLQETQYF.

The gene calls are TRBV5-8 and TRBJ1-5; weak D call: TRBD1 (5 bases). CDR3 length equals 16 residues. Trimming removed 1 base at V and 0 bases at J, with 11 bases between. Germline values: CDR1 SGHTS, CDR2 YDEGEE. Written as DNA, the CDR3 is TGTGCCAGCAGCTTGTTCGGGGGGTATAGCAATCAGCCCCAGCATTTT. This encodes CASSLFGGYSNQPQHF.

The chain is built from TRBV4-1 and TRBJ1-2, with TRBD1 as a possible D gene (5 bases). The V end was cut by 0 bases, the J end by 2 bases, with 10 bases between. Per germline, CDR1 MGHRA and CDR2 YSYEKL. This CDR3 has 15 residues. The CDR3 here is CASSQDVRVNYGYTF. Written as DNA, the CDR3 is TGCGCCAGCAGCCAAGATGTCAGGGTAAACTATGGCTACACCTTC.

V usage is TRBV21-1 and J usage is TRBJ2-3; the table's D call, TRBD2, has no DNA check behind it. TRBV21-1 is designated a pseudogene. The CDR3 spans 15 residues. The CDR3 reads CASSKIAGSTDTQYF. CDR3 nucleotides: TGTGCCAGCAGCAAGATCGCGGGAAGCACAGATACGCAGTATTTT.

The chain couples TRBV11-2 to TRBJ2-2, with D possibly matching TRBD2 (5 bases). Trimming cost V 3 bases and J 5 bases, with 13 bases left between them. CDR1 SGHAT and CDR2 FQNNGV come from the germline V gene. The CDR3 is made up of 15 amino acids. CDR3 amino acids: CASSLGDTDTGELFF. CDR3 in DNA: TGTGCCAGCAGCTTGGGAGACACAGATACCGGGGAGCTGTTTTTT.

This clone appeared a single time. CDR3 amino acids: CATSDFRGGSTDTQYF. The CDR3 nucleotides are TGTGCCACCAGTGATTTCAGGGGAGGGAGCACAGATACGCAGTATTTT. J is TRBJ2-3 and V is TRBV24-1; TRBD2 might be the D (7 bases). The ends were cut back, 1 base at V and 0 bases at J, with 10 bases in the middle. The CDR3 has 16 amino acids. From germline, CDR1 is KGHDR and CDR2 SFDVKD.